The rows below give T cell receptor beta chains drawn from one sample of a study of beta chain features in type 1 diabetes. Using immunoSEQ multiplex PCR, the repertoire was profiled, and TCRdb retains in-frame clones only, with some absent. The profile covers hundreds of thousands of clones, with around 15% appearing a single time and less than 0.04% taken by the ten largest. Sequenced: naive CD4+ T cells from blood. The receptors stem from a man between 18 and 35 years old with type 1 diabetes. The CDR3 runs from the conserved cysteine through the conserved F or W. D genes are given only for firm matches. Rows may omit the clone size; those that give it use once, few, many or a size class.

D gene	J gene	V gene	clone size	CDR3 protein	CDR3 DNA
NA	TRBJ1-2	TRBV6-5	few	CASSYSPTAHWGYTF	TGTGCCAGCAGTTACTCGCCGACAGCTCATTGGGGCTACACCTTC
NA	TRBJ1-2	TRBV4-2	NA	CASSQDEQYNYGYTF	TGTGCCAGCAGCCAAGATGAGCAGTATAACTATGGCTACACCTTC
NA	TRBJ2-3	TRBV9	few	CASSPVWAPGTSTDTQYF	TGTGCCAGCAGCCCCGTGTGGGCCCCCGGGACTAGCACAGATACGCAGTATTTT
TRBD2	TRBJ2-7	TRBV30	few	CAWRPLAGSYEQYF	TGTGCCTGGAGGCCTCTAGCGGGTTCCTACGAGCAGTACTTC
TRBD1	TRBJ2-3	TRBV29-1	few	CSVGGTGATDTQYF	TGCAGCGTTGGGGGAACAGGGGCCACAGATACGCAGTATTTT
NA	TRBJ2-2	TRBV15	few	CATSRDTPAKVTGELFF	TGTGCCACCAGCAGAGACACTCCCGCTAAGGTTACCGGGGAGCTGTTTTTT
NA	TRBJ1-6	TRBV15	NA	CATSSIDSPLHF	TGTGCCACCAGCAGTATTGATTCACCCCTCCACTTT
NA	TRBJ2-1	TRBV30	NA	CAWSWRGNEQFF	TGTGCCTGGAGTTGGAGGGGGAATGAGCAGTTCTTC
NA	TRBJ2-2	TRBV30	few	CAWILGAGNTGELFF	TGTGCCTGGATCCTAGGGGCAGGGAACACCGGGGAGCTGTTTTTT
NA	TRBJ1-3	TRBV9	NA	CASTGSSGNTIYF	TGTGCCAGCACAGGGTCCTCTGGAAACACCATATATTTT
TRBD2	TRBJ2-1	TRBV30	NA	CAWSPGLAGGPDEQFF	TGTGCCTGGAGTCCGGGACTAGCGGGAGGGCCCGATGAGCAGTTCTTC